This T cell receptor beta chain was captured in a study of prognosis after radiotherapy for stage I lung cancer. The TCR beta CDR3 region was amplified from genomic DNA, with two rounds of multiplex PCR being used for the amplification. Round one of PCR was performed, and it used primers specific to each TRBV and TRBJ gene. TCRdb analysed the multiplex PCR reads with MiXCR anew, one entry per CDR3 protein. The profile shows 13,000 to 15,000 distinct CDR3 sequences, about 57% of them singletons. CT and PET/CT showed node-negative disease in all patients, none of whom had received prior chemotherapy or radiotherapy or had other malignancies. This clonotype rates as medium-sized. The CDR3 extends over 13 amino acids. V was cut by 7 bases and J by 3 bases, with 13 bases left in between. Germline CDR1 is MNHNS and CDR2 is SASEGT.

This clonotype originated in a donor over 45 with non-small cell lung cancer. The rearrangement links TRBV6-1 to TRBJ2-7, with D perhaps TRBD2 (7 bases). The sample here was PBMCs, taken before or after stereotactic body radiation therapy (not recorded which). CDR3 region: CASKAGHLYEQYF. The CDR3, as DNA: TGTGCCAGCAAAGCGGGACACCTCTACGAGCAGTACTTC.